Below are 19 T cell receptor beta chains sequenced from a single sample in a study of human thymus T cells. Clones were read by immunoSEQ multiplex PCR, and TCRdb kept only the in-frame ones, dropping some. The sample yields some 46,000 clones, 95% seen once. The sequencing input was blood. The source is a girl less than two years old with a congenital heart defect but otherwise immunologically healthy.

This chain links TRBV25-1 with TRBJ1-2; D is perhaps TRBD1 (5 bases). Looked up from germline, CDR1 is MGHDK and CDR2 is SYGVNS. V gave up 0 bases and J gave up 1 base, with 12 bases separating them. The CDR3 runs to 16 residues. For the CDR3, the DNA is TGTGCCAGCAGTGAATACAGGGCAGTGGGTAACTATGGCTACACCTTC. Translated: CASSEYRAVGNYGYTF.

The V call is TRBV19, the J call TRBJ2-3; D could derive from TRBD1 or TRBD2 (6 bases each). Germline assignment: CDR1 LNHDA and CDR2 SQIVND (reference sequence). The CDR3 spans 16 residues. The ends were cut back, 8 bases at V and 4 bases at J, with 22 bases in the middle. The CDR3 DNA follows: TGTGCCAGTGGGGGCCTGGGGCCAGGGGAGGCAGATACGCAGTATTTT. Translated, it gives CASGGLGPGEADTQYF.

The genes are TRBV6-5 and TRBJ2-7; 12 positions agree with TRBD2. With 8 bases clipped from V and 3 bases from J, the junction kept 2 bases outside the gene matches. CDR1 is MNHEY, CDR2 SVGAGI, per germline. CDR3 size: 13 residues. The CDR3 loop is CASGLAGSYEQYF. The DNA of the CDR3 is TGTGCCAGCGGACTAGCGGGAAGCTACGAGCAGTACTTC.

This rearrangement joins TRBV5-4 to TRBJ2-6; maybe TRBD2 (6 bases). The germline V and J ends were trimmed by 4 bases and 0 bases, with 14 bases remaining between them. Germline-derived CDR1 and CDR2 are SGHNT and YYREEE (reference sequence). The CDR3 sequence is 17 residues long. The CDR3 reads CASSPPAGFSGANVLTF. The DNA of the CDR3 is TGTGCCAGCAGCCCACCAGCGGGCTTCTCTGGGGCCAACGTCCTGACTTTC.

This clone was observed a few times. This chain connects TRBV4-2 to TRBJ1-5; D ambiguous. Trimming shortened V by 1 base and J by 7 bases, and 5 bases separated the two germline ends. The CDR3 extends over 12 amino acids. The germline V gene has CDR1 LGHNA and CDR2 YNFKEQ. CDR3 in amino acids: CASSQVGQPQHF. The CDR3 DNA follows: TGTGCCAGCAGCCAAGTAGGCCAGCCCCAGCATTTT.

The chain is built from TRBV30 and TRBJ1-3, with D hard to call. The CDR3 is 11 amino acids. Germline CDR1 and CDR2: GTSNPN and SVGIG (reference sequence). The V end lost 3 bases, the J end lost 0 bases, and 0 bases lay between the germline ends. CDR3 residues: CAWSSGNTIYF. In nucleotides, the CDR3 is TGTGCCTGGAGCTCTGGAAACACCATATATTTT.

This clone showed up just once. The chain couples TRBV6-4 to TRBJ2-1; the match to TRBD2 covers 10 bases. The CDR3 runs to 18 residues. The trim removed 3 bases at V and 8 bases at J, leaving 16 bases unmatched. CDR1 is MRHNA, CDR2 SNTAGT, per germline. Here the CDR3 DNA reads TGTGCCAGCAGTGAATCGGCTAGCGGGAGATTGAGGGTAGATGAGCAGTTCTTC. It translates to CASSESASGRLRVDEQFF.

The chain uses TRBV6-5 and TRBJ1-5; 9 bases are a match to TRBD1. This CDR3 is built from 16 residues. Germline CDR1 is MNHEY and CDR2 is SVGAGI. With 4 bases clipped from V and 3 bases from J, the junction kept 7 bases outside the gene matches. In DNA, the CDR3 is TGTGCCAGCAGTTTCGGACAGGGGACTTTCAATCAGCCCCAGCATTTT. This gives the protein CASSFGQGTFNQPQHF.

The J gene is TRBJ2-1, the V gene TRBV10-2; TRBD2 is a possible D gene (7 bases). V lost 6 bases and J lost 6, with 12 bases in between. The CDR3 consists of 13 residues. Germline CDR1 is WSHSY and CDR2 is SAAADI. The CDR3 DNA sequence: TGCGCCAGCAGACAGGGAGGGAGCAATGAGCAGTTCTTC. Translating it yields CASRQGGSNEQFF.

The chain couples TRBV28 to TRBJ1-5, with 11 bases that match TRBD1. The CDR3 runs 13 residues. The germline CDR1 and CDR2 sequences are MDHEN and SYDVKM. With 10 bases clipped from V and 13 bases from J, the junction kept 12 bases outside the gene matches. The DNA of the CDR3 is TGTGCCACACACCGGGACAGGGGGAGAGCTCAGCATTTT. It codes for CATHRDRGRAQHF.

The chain links TRBV5-3 to TRBJ1-2, with no clear D. TRBV5-3 is designated an ORF whose function remains uncertain. Trimming cost V 7 bases and J 4 bases, with 14 bases left between them. CDR3 length: 13 amino acids. CDR3 nucleotides: TGTGCCAGACGACCCGGGGTAGTCTATGGCTACACCTTC. Protein product: CARRPGVVYGYTF.

The chain is built from TRBV7-9 and TRBJ2-5; a weak D match, TRBD2 (5 bases). CDR1 and CDR2 from the germline V gene are SEHNR and FQNEAQ (reference sequence). The CDR3 sequence is 15 residues long. V lost 3 bases and J lost 1, with 12 bases in between. CDR3 DNA: TGTGCCAGCAGCTTCCCACTTGGACTCCAAGAGACCCAGTACTTC. Its translation: CASSFPLGLQETQYF.

The chain employs TRBV9 and TRBJ2-1; D call uncertain. Trimming pared 1 base from V and 4 bases from J, leaving 9 bases between. The CDR3 sequence is 14 residues long. Germline V gives CDR1 SGDLS, CDR2 YYNGEE. The CDR3, as DNA: TGTGCCAGCAGCGTATTGGCAGAATACAATGAGCAGTTCTTC. Encoded protein: CASSVLAEYNEQFF.

The chain carries TRBV27 and TRBJ2-1, with D possibly TRBD2 on 6 matching bases. The V and J ends lost 7 bases and 1 base respectively, with 20 bases between them. CDR1 MNHEY and CDR2 SMNVEV come from the germline V gene (reference sequence). This CDR3 spans 17 amino acids. CDR3 nucleotides: TGTGCCAGCATCCCGATAGGAGGGTCAATGTCCTACAATGAGCAGTTCTTC. Its protein is CASIPIGGSMSYNEQFF.

This clone occurred once. The chain joins TRBV5-1 to TRBJ2-2, with D unclear. The ends were cut back, 0 bases at V and 7 bases at J, with 16 bases in the middle. CDR1 SGHRS and CDR2 YFSETQ come from the germline V gene. The CDR3 is made up of 16 amino acids. CDR3 residues: CASSLAGRTLVGELFF. Written as DNA, the CDR3 is TGCGCCAGCAGCTTGGCCGGGCGGACCTTAGTCGGGGAGCTGTTTTTT.

CDR3 residues: CASSYGVSSSYEQYF. CDR3 DNA: TGTGCCAGCAGTTACGGGGTTTCAAGCTCCTACGAGCAGTACTTC. J is TRBJ2-7 and V is TRBV6-6; D gene ambiguous. The V end lost 2 bases, the J end lost 0 bases, and 11 bases lay between the germline ends. Per the germline V gene, CDR1 is MNHNY and CDR2 is SVGAGI (reference sequence). This CDR3 is built from 15 residues.

The chain employs TRBV28 and TRBJ2-7, with 11 nucleotides matching TRBD2. The CDR3 contains 15 residues. Germline V gene data show CDR1 as MDHEN and CDR2 as SYDVKM. The V and J ends lost 6 bases and 0 bases, in that order; junction bases with no gene match: 4. Here the CDR3 reads CASSLTSGSSYEQYF. The CDR3 DNA reads as TGTGCCAGCAGCTTAACTAGCGGGAGCTCCTACGAGCAGTACTTC. The full variable domain, rest sourced from reference TRBV28 and TRBJ2-7, is DVKVTQSSRYLVKRTGEKVFLECVQDMDHENMFWYRQDPGLGLRLIYFSYDVKMKEKGDIPEGYSVSREKKERFSLILESASTNQTSMYLCASSLTSGSSYEQYFGPGTRLTVT.

The V gene is TRBV29-1, the J gene TRBJ2-7; TRBD2 matches 7 bases. CDR3 length equals 15 residues. The V segment lost 7 bases and the J segment 2 bases; nucleotides outside the gene matches: 14. In germline, CDR1 is SQVTM, CDR2 ANQGSEA. CDR3 amino acids: CSAAVGLAAPYEQYF. CDR3 DNA: TGCAGCGCCGCCGTGGGGCTAGCGGCTCCCTACGAGCAGTACTTC.

V gene TRBV7-9 combines with J gene TRBJ1-2; D uncertain. The CDR3 sequence is 13 residues long. V was trimmed by 1 base and J by 4 bases, leaving 7 bases between them. Germline assignment: CDR1 SEHNR and CDR2 FQNEAQ (reference sequence). The CDR3 region is CASSLGSGYGYTF. The CDR3 DNA is TGTGCCAGCAGCTTAGGGTCAGGCTATGGCTACACCTTC.